This T cell receptor beta chain was identified during a study of T-cell memory formation after mild COVID-19. On the study more broadly: The TCR clusters were mostly specific to one donor. Study observations and caveats: Contracting CD8+ clones were enriched in EMRA, CD4+ mainly in CM and EM.

With respect to this clonotype: Its antigen is currently unknown.

One entry per CDR3 protein results from TCRdb running MiXCR on the 5' RACE reads. The profile shows just over 200,000 distinct CDR3 sequences, around 8.8% of them singletons. This CDR3 is built from 15 residues. V shed 3 bases and J shed 4 bases, with 16 bases lying between them. Per the germline V gene, CDR1 is SGHTA and CDR2 is FQGNSA. Sequencing was performed on PBMCs or a T cell subset sorted from them (not recorded which). This sequence originates from a man in his late teens or twenties who had mild COVID-19 (a few samples of this study predate the infection). Cell type and time point are not known. The V and J genes are TRBV7-2 and TRBJ2-7, with D maybe TRBD2 (7 bases). CDR3 DNA: TGTGCCAGCAGCTTTGCGGGCGGGGGACAATACGAGCAGTACTTC. Translated: CASSFAGGGQYEQYF.